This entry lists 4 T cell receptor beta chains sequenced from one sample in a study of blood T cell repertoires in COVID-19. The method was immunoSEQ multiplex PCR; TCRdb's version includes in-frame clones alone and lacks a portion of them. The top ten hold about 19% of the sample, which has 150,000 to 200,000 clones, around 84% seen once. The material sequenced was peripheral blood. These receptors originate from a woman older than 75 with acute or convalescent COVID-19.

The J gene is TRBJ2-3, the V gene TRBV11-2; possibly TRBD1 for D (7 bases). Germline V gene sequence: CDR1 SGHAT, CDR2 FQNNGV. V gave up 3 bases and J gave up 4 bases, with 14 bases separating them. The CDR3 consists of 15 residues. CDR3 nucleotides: TGTGCCAGCAGCTTCAGGGGGGAGTCGGCAGATACGCAGTATTTT. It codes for CASSFRGESADTQYF. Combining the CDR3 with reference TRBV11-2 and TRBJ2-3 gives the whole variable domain EAGVAQSPRYKIIEKRQSVAFWCNPISGHATLYWYQQILGQGPKLLIQFQNNGVVDDSQLPKDRFSAERLKGVDSTLKIQPAKLEDSAVYLCASSFRGESADTQYFGPGTRLTVL.

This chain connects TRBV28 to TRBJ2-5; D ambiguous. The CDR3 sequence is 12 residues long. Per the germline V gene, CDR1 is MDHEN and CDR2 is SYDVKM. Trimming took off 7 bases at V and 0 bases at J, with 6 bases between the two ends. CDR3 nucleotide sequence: TGTGCCAGCAAACAGTACCAAGAGACCCAGTACTTC. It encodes CASKQYQETQYF.

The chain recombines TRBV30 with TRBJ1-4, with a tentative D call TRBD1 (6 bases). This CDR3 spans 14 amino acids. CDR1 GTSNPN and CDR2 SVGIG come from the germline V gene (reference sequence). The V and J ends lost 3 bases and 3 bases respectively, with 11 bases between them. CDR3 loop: CAWRGNRANEKLFF. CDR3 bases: TGTGCCTGGAGGGGAAACAGGGCTAATGAAAAACTGTTTTTT.

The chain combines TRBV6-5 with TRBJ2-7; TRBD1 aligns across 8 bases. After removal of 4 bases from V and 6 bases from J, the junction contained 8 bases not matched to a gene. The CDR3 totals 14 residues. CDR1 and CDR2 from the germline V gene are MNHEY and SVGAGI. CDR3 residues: CASSFQGASGEQYF. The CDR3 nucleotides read TGTGCCAGCAGTTTTCAGGGGGCTTCAGGCGAGCAGTACTTC.